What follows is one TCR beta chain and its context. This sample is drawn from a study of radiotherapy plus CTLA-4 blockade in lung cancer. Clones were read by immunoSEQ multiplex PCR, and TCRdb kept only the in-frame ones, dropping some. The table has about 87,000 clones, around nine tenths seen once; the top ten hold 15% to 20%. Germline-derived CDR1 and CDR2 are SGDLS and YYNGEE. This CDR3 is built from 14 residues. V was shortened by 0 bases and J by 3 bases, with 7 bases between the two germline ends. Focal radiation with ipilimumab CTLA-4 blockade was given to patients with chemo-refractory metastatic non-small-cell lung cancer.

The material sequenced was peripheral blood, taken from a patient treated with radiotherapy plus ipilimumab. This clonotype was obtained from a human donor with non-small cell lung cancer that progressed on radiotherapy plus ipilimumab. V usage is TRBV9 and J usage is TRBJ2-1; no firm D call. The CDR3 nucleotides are TGTGCCAGCAGCGTAGCGGCAGGCTACAATGAGCAGTTCTTC. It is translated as CASSVAAGYNEQFF.